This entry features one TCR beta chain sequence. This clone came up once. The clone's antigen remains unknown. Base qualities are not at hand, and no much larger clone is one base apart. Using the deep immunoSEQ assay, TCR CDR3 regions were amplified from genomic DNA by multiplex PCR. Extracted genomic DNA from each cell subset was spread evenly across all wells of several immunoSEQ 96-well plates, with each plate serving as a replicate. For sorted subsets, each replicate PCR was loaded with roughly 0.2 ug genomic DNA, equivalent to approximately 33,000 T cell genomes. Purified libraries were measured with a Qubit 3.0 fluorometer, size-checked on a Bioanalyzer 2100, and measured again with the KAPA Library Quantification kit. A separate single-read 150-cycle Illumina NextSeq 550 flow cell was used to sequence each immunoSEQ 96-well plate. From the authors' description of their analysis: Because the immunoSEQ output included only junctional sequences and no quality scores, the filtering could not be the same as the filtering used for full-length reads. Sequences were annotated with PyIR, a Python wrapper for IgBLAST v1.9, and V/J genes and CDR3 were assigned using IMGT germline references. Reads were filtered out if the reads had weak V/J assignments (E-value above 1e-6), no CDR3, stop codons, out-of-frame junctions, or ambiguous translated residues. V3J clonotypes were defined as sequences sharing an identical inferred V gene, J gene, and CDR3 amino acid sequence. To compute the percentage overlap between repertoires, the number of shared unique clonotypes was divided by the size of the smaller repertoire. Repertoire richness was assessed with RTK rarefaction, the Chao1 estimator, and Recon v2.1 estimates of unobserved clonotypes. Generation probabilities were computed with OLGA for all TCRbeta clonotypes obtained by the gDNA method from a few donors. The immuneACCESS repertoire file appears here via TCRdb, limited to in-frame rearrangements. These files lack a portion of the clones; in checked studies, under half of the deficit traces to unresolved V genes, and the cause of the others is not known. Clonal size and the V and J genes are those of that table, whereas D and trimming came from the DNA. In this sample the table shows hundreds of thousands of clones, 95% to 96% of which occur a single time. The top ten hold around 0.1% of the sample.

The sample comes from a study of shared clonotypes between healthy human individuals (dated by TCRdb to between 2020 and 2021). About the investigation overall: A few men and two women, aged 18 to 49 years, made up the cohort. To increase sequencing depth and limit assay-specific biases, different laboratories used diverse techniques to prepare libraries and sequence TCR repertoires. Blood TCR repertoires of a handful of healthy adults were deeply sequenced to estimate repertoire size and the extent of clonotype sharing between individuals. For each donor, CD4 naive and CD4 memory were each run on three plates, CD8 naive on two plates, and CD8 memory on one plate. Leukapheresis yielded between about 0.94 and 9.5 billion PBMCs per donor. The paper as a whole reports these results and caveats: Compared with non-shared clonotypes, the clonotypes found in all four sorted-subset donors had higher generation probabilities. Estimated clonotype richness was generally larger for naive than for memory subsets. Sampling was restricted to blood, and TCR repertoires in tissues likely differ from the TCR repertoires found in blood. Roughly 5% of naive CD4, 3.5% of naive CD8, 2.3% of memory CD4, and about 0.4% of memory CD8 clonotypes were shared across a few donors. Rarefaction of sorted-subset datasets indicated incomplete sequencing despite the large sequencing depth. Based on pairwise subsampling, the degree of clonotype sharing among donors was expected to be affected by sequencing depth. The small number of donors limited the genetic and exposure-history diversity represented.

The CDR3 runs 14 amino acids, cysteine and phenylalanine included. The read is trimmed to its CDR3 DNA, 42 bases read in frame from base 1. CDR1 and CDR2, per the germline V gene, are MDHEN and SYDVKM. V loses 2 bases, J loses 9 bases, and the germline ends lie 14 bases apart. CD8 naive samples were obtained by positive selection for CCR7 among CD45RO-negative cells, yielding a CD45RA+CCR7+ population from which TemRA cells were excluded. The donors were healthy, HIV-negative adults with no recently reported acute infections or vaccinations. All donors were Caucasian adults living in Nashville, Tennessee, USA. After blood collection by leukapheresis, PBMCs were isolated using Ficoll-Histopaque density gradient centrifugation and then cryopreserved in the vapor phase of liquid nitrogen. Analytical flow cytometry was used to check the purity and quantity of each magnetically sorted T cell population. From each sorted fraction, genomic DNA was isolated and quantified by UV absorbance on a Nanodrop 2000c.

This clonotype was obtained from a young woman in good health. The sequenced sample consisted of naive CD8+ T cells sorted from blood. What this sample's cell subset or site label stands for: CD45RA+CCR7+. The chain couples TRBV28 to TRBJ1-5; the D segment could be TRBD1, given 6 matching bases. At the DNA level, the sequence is TGTGCCAGCAGTTTAGGACAGCAGTCAGGGCCCCAGCATTTT. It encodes CASSLGQQSGPQHF.